The 5 T cell receptor beta chains reported below all come from one sample, sequenced in a study of T cells after yellow fever vaccination. TCRdb called the 5' RACE reads again in MiXCR, with one record for every CDR3 protein. This table has over 120,000 distinct CDR3 sequences, under 7% appearing once. The sequenced sample was CD4+ T cells sorted from PBMCs, obtained 10 days after the yellow fever booster vaccination. The receptor source for this set is a man aged 25 to 40 who received the YFV17D yellow fever vaccine.

In its sample, this clonotype was seen a few times. The CDR3 coding sequence is TGTGCCAGCAGCTTGTTCCTAGCGGGGGGGTTCCTCAGTTACGAGCAGTACTTC. This codes for CASSLFLAGGFLSYEQYF. The rearrangement joins TRBV5-5 to TRBJ2-7; 12 bases fit TRBD2. This CDR3 has 18 residues. Germline V gene data show CDR1 as SGHKS and CDR2 as YYEKEE (reference sequence). V trimming: 1 base; J trimming: 4 bases; junction bases outside the gene matches: 12.

This clonotype was seen many times. The chain joins TRBV12-3 or TRBV12-4 to TRBJ2-3; unclear D gene. This CDR3 contains 11 residues. V was clipped by 6 bases and J by 5 bases, with 6 bases between them. CDR3 nucleotides: TGTGCCAGCAGCCTGAGAGATACGCAGTATTTT. Protein product: CASSLRDTQYF.

The chain has TRBV4-3 and TRBJ1-2, with D uncertain. This CDR3 spans 14 amino acids. Trimming left V 1 base short and J 8 bases short, with 14 bases between. CDR1 is LGHNA, CDR2 YSLEER, per germline. The CDR3 protein is CASSQVAVSGGYTF. The DNA for the CDR3 is TGCGCCAGCAGCCAAGTGGCAGTCTCAGGAGGCTACACCTTC.

This clonotype showed up many times. This chain connects TRBV12-3 or TRBV12-4 to TRBJ2-7; no clear D gene. The ends were cut back, 6 bases at V and 6 bases at J, with 18 bases in the middle. This CDR3 is 14 amino acids long. In DNA, the CDR3 is TGTGCCAGCAGCGCCATGGCGGCACAACCCGAGCAGTACTTC. This codes for CASSAMAAQPEQYF.

This clonotype was observed many times. This chain connects TRBV10-3 to TRBJ2-1; 9 bases fit TRBD1. Germline V gene data show CDR1 as ENHRY and CDR2 as SYGVKD. The V gene end was trimmed by 6 bases and the J gene end by 7 bases; junction bases not matched to a gene: 4. The length of the CDR3 is 13 residues. CDR3: CAISGQGMNEQFF. The DNA of the CDR3 is TGTGCCATCAGCGGACAGGGGATGAATGAGCAGTTCTTC.